This T cell receptor (beta chain) was sequenced for a study of OX40 agonist ivuxolimab in advanced cancers. At the level of the whole study: The costimulatory receptor OX40 (CD134) was targeted by ivuxolimab, a fully human IgG2 agonistic monoclonal antibody. Intravenous ivuxolimab was administered to patients every 2 weeks at six dose levels: 0.01, 0.1, 0.3, 1.5, 3 and 10 mg/kg. Of the approximately 50 dose-escalation patients, hepatocellular carcinoma was present in 19, melanoma in approximately 15, renal cell carcinoma in 9 and head and neck cancer in 9. The dose-escalation cohort was about 87% male with a mean age of about 54 years, ranging from about 20 to 85. Prior anti-PD-1, anti-PD-L1 or anti-CTLA-4 therapy was permitted, and checkpoint inhibitors had been received by less than 45% of dose-escalation patients. Partial responses occurred in three dose-escalation patients, of whom one had hepatocellular carcinoma and two had cutaneous melanoma. The point of sequencing TCRbeta in the periphery was to test whether ivuxolimab changed TCR sequence diversity and drove clonal T-cell expansion. The monotherapy dose-escalation portion (N ≈ 55 patients) of the phase I ivuxolimab trial is reported in the paper. General findings and caveats noted by the study authors: At doses of 0.1 to 3.0 mg/kg, clonal expansion of both CD4+ and CD8+ T cells in blood was seen between baseline and week 6. On average, CD8+ T cells showed more expanded clones than CD4+ T cells after ivuxolimab. In the 0.1-3.0 mg/kg groups, partial responders were among the patients with the lowest normalized peripheral clonal expansion, particularly in CD8+ T cells. Low levels of normalized T-cell clonal expansion were also seen in some patients who did not respond. Which antigens the clonally expanded peripheral T cells were specific for was not determined.

As regards this clone: Its cognate antigen has yet to be identified. There are no base qualities to consult, and no much larger clone falls within one base.

The CDR3 holds 13 amino acids from the cysteine to the phenylalanine. The entry retains the CDR3 DNA only, 39 bases that are in frame from base 1. V and J are truncated by 5 bases and 3 bases respectively, leaving an intervening sequence of 8 bases. The germline V gene encodes CDR1 MNHEY and CDR2 SVGAGI. Patients with a history of autoimmune disease or receiving systemic immunosuppression were excluded from the trial. Peripheral blood for TCR sequencing was collected from all dose cohorts at baseline, on cycle 4 day 1, and on cycle 7 day 1. Samples were obtained from an open-label, multicenter, first-in-human phase I dose-escalation trial of ivuxolimab. The trial enrolled adults with locally advanced or metastatic head and neck squamous cell, hepatocellular, melanoma or renal cell carcinoma. Before TCR sequencing, CD4+ T cells and CD8+ T cells were sorted from peripheral blood as separate populations.

To sequence the TCRbeta CDR3 region, genomic DNA was isolated from the sorted cells. TCRbeta CDR3 regions were sequenced using the immunoSEQ Assay. TCRdb obtained this table from immuneACCESS and retained in-frame rearrangements with V and J assigned. These tables miss some clones; where compared with another copy, unresolved V genes account for less than half of the shortfall, and the remainder is unexplained. The table for this sample lists 90,000 or so clones; approximately 92% of them were counted only once. Less than 3.5% of the sample comes from the top ten. Recombination linked TRBV6-5 to TRBJ2-1, and possibly TRBD1, on 6 matching bases. This specimen was CD4+ or CD8+ T cells sorted from blood, taken in a trial of the OX40 agonist ivuxolimab. The clonotype comes from an adult with an advanced solid tumor such as melanoma, head and neck, liver or kidney cancer. The CDR3 protein: CASSTDSYNEQFF. The nucleotides read TGTGCCAGCAGTACGGACAGCTACAATGAGCAGTTCTTC.